This T cell receptor (beta chain) originates from a study of PD-L1 blockade in urothelial cancer. Looking at the study overall: Chemotherapy regimens numbering 0 to 3 had been given to patients. Blood analyses occurred 3 weeks (second dose) and 6 weeks post treatment start.

This clone was counted only a few times. The antigen remains undetermined. Broader study findings: Greater 3-week expansion of tumor-associated blood clones was recorded for durable-benefit patients.

The V end lost 7 bases, the J end lost 7 bases, and 17 bases lay between the germline ends. The germline V gene has CDR1 MNHEY and CDR2 SVGAGI. The CDR3 runs to 14 residues. Indicated time point: peripheral blood 6 weeks after treatment start. Locally advanced or metastatic urothelial carcinoma was diagnosed in the patients. Repertoires were generated with immunoSEQ multiplex PCR, while TCRdb's copy carries only in-frame clones and drops some. The sample yields 120,000 or so clones, roughly 83% seen once. The receptor was isolated from a man over 45 with urothelial cancer. V and J are TRBV6-5 and TRBJ2-1; weak D call: TRBD1 (5 bases). The sample was PBMCs, taken around atezolizumab (anti-PD-L1) treatment. CDR3 nucleotides: TGTGCCAGCACTTCTTCCCCTAGGGGAAATGAGCAGTTCTTC. This encodes CASTSSPRGNEQFF.